The 14 T cell receptor beta chains listed next were all sequenced from one sample in a study of memory CD4+ T cells and cytomegalovirus serostatus. Assay used: immunoSEQ multiplex PCR; TCRdb lists only in-frame clones, some missing. The table has around 53,000 clones, 70% to 80% seen once. The sort gate was single viable CD3+CD4+CD8-CD45RO+ cells for memory CD4+ T cells. Sequencing input: memory CD4+ T cells from blood. The source is an adult in good health and CMV-seronegative.

J is TRBJ2-1 and V is TRBV30; D gene unclear. Germline CDR1 reads GTSNPN; CDR2 reads SVGIG (reference sequence). With 8 bases removed from V and 5 bases from J, the gap between germline ends came to 16 bases. This CDR3 has 13 amino acids. CDR3 coding DNA: TGTGCCGGAAAGAGCGATTTCCACAATGAGCAGTTCTTC. Residues: CAGKSDFHNEQFF. The full variable domain, in which reference TRBV30 and TRBJ2-1 provide the parts outside the CDR3, is SQTIHQWPATLVQPVGSPLSLECTVEGTSNPNLYWYRQAAGRGLQLLFYSVGIGQISSEVPQNLSASRPQDRQFILSSKKLLLSDSGFYLCAGKSDFHNEQFFGPGTRLTVL.

The chain combines TRBV2 with TRBJ2-5; D is perhaps TRBD1 (7 bases). Germline V lookup: CDR1 SNHLY, CDR2 FYNNEI. The CDR3 runs to 17 residues. Trimming took 1 base from V and 0 from J, leaving 15 bases between them. The CDR3 DNA sequence: TGTGCCAGCAGTGAAGTCGGGGCGGGGACAGACCAAGAGACCCAGTACTTC. It codes for CASSEVGAGTDQETQYF.

V usage is TRBV6-1 and J usage is TRBJ1-5; D unresolved. V was pared by 4 bases and J by 4 bases, with 2 bases between. Germline V gives CDR1 MNHNS, CDR2 SASEGT. CDR3 length equals 11 residues. Written as DNA, the CDR3 is TGTGCCAGCAGTGCTAATCAGCCCCAGCATTTT. This translates into CASSANQPQHF.

The CDR3 nucleotides read TGTGCCAGCAGTGAAGCGGCAGTAACAACTAATGAAAAACTGTTTTTT. Protein: CASSEAAVTTNEKLFF. This chain connects TRBV6-1 to TRBJ1-4; D unresolved. The ends were cut back, 0 bases at V and 0 bases at J, with 8 bases in the middle. The CDR3 is made up of 16 amino acids. CDR1 MNHNS and CDR2 SASEGT come from the germline V gene.

CDR3 loop: CASSRLLDTQYF. In nucleotides, the CDR3 is TGTGCCAGCAGTCGACTGTTAGATACGCAGTATTTT. The chain employs TRBV28 and TRBJ2-3; D is uncertain. The V and J ends lost 5 bases and 5 bases respectively, with 8 bases between them. CDR3 size: 12 residues. The germline CDR1 and CDR2 sequences are MDHEN and SYDVKM.

V usage is TRBV7-8 and J usage is TRBJ2-3; 10 bases fit TRBD2. V gave up 5 bases and J gave up 4 bases; unmatched junction bases: 9. This CDR3 region has 16 residues. CDR1 and CDR2 from the germline V gene are SGHVS and FQNEAQ. The CDR3 is CASSAQLAGSADTQYF. CDR3 bases: TGTGCCAGCAGCGCACAACTAGCGGGGAGTGCAGATACGCAGTATTTT.

The chain couples TRBV11-3 to TRBJ2-1; TRBD2 matches at 8 bases. V was pared by 8 bases and J by 5 bases, with 8 bases of the junction left unmatched. Per the germline V gene, CDR1 is SGHNT and CDR2 is YENEEA. This CDR3 has 14 amino acids. The CDR3 here is CASAPGGPNNEQFF. For the CDR3, the DNA is TGTGCCAGCGCCCCGGGGGGGCCTAACAATGAGCAGTTCTTC.

This chain uses TRBV6-5 with TRBJ2-2; D may be TRBD1 or TRBD2 (5 bases each). This CDR3 region has 15 residues. Trimming pared 6 bases from V and 0 bases from J, leaving 11 bases between. The germline V gene encodes CDR1 MNHEY and CDR2 SVGAGI. This CDR3 is CASRPGLANTGELFF. CDR3 nucleotide sequence: TGTGCCAGCAGACCGGGGCTCGCGAACACCGGGGAGCTGTTTTTT.

The chain couples TRBV7-6 to TRBJ2-2; 8 bases map to TRBD1. CDR3 length: 17 residues. Germline CDR1 reads SGHVS; CDR2 reads FNYEAQ. The V and J ends lost 0 bases and 1 base, in that order; junction bases with no gene match: 4. CDR3 DNA: TGTGCCAGCAGCTTAGCGCGGGGACAGGTGAACACCGGGGAGCTGTTTTTT. This translates into CASSLARGQVNTGELFF.

This clone was seen more than once but under ten times. The chain carries TRBV5-4 and TRBJ1-5; the match to TRBD1 covers 10 bases. The CDR3 spans 14 residues. Germline V gene sequence: CDR1 SGHNT, CDR2 YYREEE (reference sequence). The V gene end was trimmed by 3 bases and the J gene end by 5 bases; junction bases not matched to a gene: 2. The CDR3 sequence: CASSWDRGDQPQHF. In DNA, the CDR3 is TGTGCCAGCAGCTGGGACAGGGGCGATCAGCCCCAGCATTTT.

This clone was detected only a few times. The gene calls are TRBV28 and TRBJ1-5; possible D gene TRBD1, 5 bases. V was shortened by 8 bases and J by 1 base, with 9 bases between the two germline ends. The CDR3 has 13 amino acids. Germline CDR1 and CDR2: MDHEN and SYDVKM. The CDR3 DNA reads TGTGCCAGCTCGGGACCGAGCAATCAGCCCCAGCATTTT. Residues: CASSGPSNQPQHF.

The chain employs TRBV30 and TRBJ1-1; no definite D call. V was pared by 0 bases and J by 8 bases, with 13 bases between. The CDR3 length is 13 residues. Germline CDR1 is GTSNPN and CDR2 is SVGIG (reference sequence). The CDR3 bases are TGTGCCTGGAGTGTACAGACCGCCAGCGAAGCTTTCTTT. This encodes CAWSVQTASEAFF. The full variable domain, in which reference TRBV30 and TRBJ1-1 provide the parts outside the CDR3, is SQTIHQWPATLVQPVGSPLSLECTVEGTSNPNLYWYRQAAGRGLQLLFYSVGIGQISSEVPQNLSASRPQDRQFILSSKKLLLSDSGFYLCAWSVQTASEAFFGQGTRLTVV.

The chain uses TRBV7-3 and TRBJ2-1; 10 nucleotides match TRBD2. Germline values: CDR1 SGHTA, CDR2 FQGTGA. The CDR3 sequence is 16 residues long. The V and J ends lost 5 bases and 7 bases, in that order; junction bases with no gene match: 11. The CDR3 protein is CASSPRAGGPGNEQFF. As DNA, the CDR3 is TGTGCCAGCAGCCCCCGAGCGGGAGGGCCTGGGAATGAGCAGTTCTTC.

The gene calls are TRBV2 and TRBJ2-3; TRBD2 agrees at 8 bases. Germline V gene sequence: CDR1 SNHLY, CDR2 FYNNEI. Losses at the gene ends were 2 bases for V and 2 bases for J; bases not matched to a gene: 3. The CDR3 has 15 residues. The CDR3 sequence: CASSERGGYTDTQYF. CDR3 coding DNA: TGTGCCAGCAGTGAACGGGGGGGATACACAGATACGCAGTATTTT.